This section outlines one T cell receptor beta chain sequence together with its context. This CDR3 spans 14 amino acids. Trimming shortened V by 7 bases and J by 7 bases, and 17 bases separated the two germline ends. Germline-derived CDR1 and CDR2 are SGHRS and YFSETQ. The data are from a study of blood T cell repertoires in COVID-19. Whole-study context: COVID-19 samples from acute and convalescent phases originated in the United States, Italy and Spain. PBMCs, B-cell-depleted T cells, or T cells provided the cDNA or gDNA that made up the material.

Original analysis: Amplification with reference gene primers provided the estimates of nucleated cell counts. Assay used: immunoSEQ multiplex PCR; TCRdb lists only in-frame clones, some missing. The D gene and trimming were derived from the DNA, and the V and J assignments and clone size from that table. The data hold some 280,000 clones, with roughly 89% observed a single time. The sample was peripheral blood. V and J are TRBV5-1 and TRBJ2-2; tentatively, D is TRBD2 (6 bases). The source is a woman in her thirties with active or convalescent COVID-19. Here the CDR3 reads CASSPGGVIGELFF. The CDR3 DNA is TGCGCCAGCTCTCCGGGCGGGGTAATCGGGGAGCTGTTTTTT.